Listed here are 15 T cell receptor beta chains from one sample, sequenced in a study of blood T cell repertoires in COVID-19. TCRdb keeps only in-frame clones here, not all; method: immunoSEQ multiplex PCR. The repertoire holds about 170,000 clones, with 88% as singletons. Sequences were obtained from peripheral blood. The receptors originated from a man between 45 and 60 years old who had recovered from COVID-19.

CDR3 amino acids: CASSPTKQGYYGYTF. Written as DNA, the CDR3 is TGTGCCAGCAGCCCTACGAAACAGGGATACTATGGCTACACCTTC. The chain employs TRBV7-8 and TRBJ1-2; weak D call: TRBD1 (6 bases). Germline V CDR1 and CDR2: SGHVS, FQNEAQ. The V gene lost 5 bases and the J gene lost 3 bases, with 16 bases spanning the gap. This CDR3 is built from 15 residues.

This clone was seen just once. The gene calls are TRBV6-5 and TRBJ2-2; a possible D gene is TRBD2 (6 bases). CDR1 and CDR2 (germline): MNHEY, SVGAGI. The CDR3 extends over 15 amino acids. Trimming removed 7 bases from V and 1 base from J, with 13 bases in between. CDR3 protein: CASTSVGGNTGELFF. CDR3 in DNA: TGTGCCAGCACCTCGGTGGGGGGGAACACCGGGGAGCTGTTTTTT.

The chain combines TRBV21-1 with TRBJ2-1; the listed D gene, TRBD2, was not tested against the DNA. TRBV21-1 is a known pseudogene. This CDR3 spans 16 amino acids. The CDR3 protein is CASSDHGLAGINEQFF. DNA for the CDR3: TGTGCCAGCAGCGACCACGGACTAGCGGGAATCAATGAGCAGTTCTTC.

The genes are TRBV7-8 and TRBJ2-1; 14 bases are a match to TRBD2. J was trimmed by 7 bases and V by 1 base; bases with no gene match: 0. The CDR3 contains 15 residues. Germline CDR1 and CDR2: SGHVS and FQNEAQ. The CDR3 sequence: CASSLGLAGGNEQFF. The CDR3 bases are TGTGCCAGCAGCTTAGGACTAGCGGGGGGGAATGAGCAGTTCTTC.

J is TRBJ2-1 and V is TRBV5-1; TRBD1 aligns across 10 bases. V lost 3 bases and J lost 7; bases outside the gene matches: 7. From germline, CDR1 is SGHRS and CDR2 YFSETQ. The CDR3 spans 15 residues. CDR3 in DNA: TGCGCCAGCAGCTCCCTAGACAGGGGGCGGAATGAGCAGTTCTTC. Protein sequence: CASSSLDRGRNEQFF.

The chain couples TRBV9 to TRBJ2-1; D may be TRBD1 (5 bases). The CDR3 length is 16 residues. The V end lost 3 bases, the J end lost 8 bases, and 21 bases lay between the germline ends. Germline V lookup: CDR1 SGDLS, CDR2 YYNGEE. The CDR3 protein is CASSGWGSPEWDEQFF. CDR3 DNA sequence: TGTGCCAGCAGCGGGTGGGGCAGTCCGGAGTGGGATGAGCAGTTCTTC.

The chain couples TRBV30 to TRBJ1-1; 7 positions agree with TRBD1. With 3 bases clipped from V and 10 bases from J, the junction kept 11 bases outside the gene matches. The CDR3 is 13 residues long. Per germline, CDR1 GTSNPN and CDR2 SVGIG (reference sequence). CDR3 residues: CAWRSFDRAIAFF. The CDR3 bases are TGTGCCTGGAGATCGTTTGACAGGGCGATAGCTTTCTTT.

The CDR3 loop is CASSPSGGAIDTQYF. In DNA, the CDR3 is TGTGCCAGCTCTCCCAGCGGGGGGGCAATAGATACGCAGTATTTT. The chain recombines TRBV18 with TRBJ2-3; 10 bases align to TRBD2. With 6 bases clipped from V and 5 bases from J, the junction kept 8 bases outside the gene matches. Germline V gene lookup returns CDR1 KGHSH and CDR2 LQKENI. CDR3 size: 15 residues.

The genes are TRBV7-8 and TRBJ2-3; 8 nucleotides match TRBD1. Losses at the gene ends were 5 bases for V and 0 bases for J; bases not matched to a gene: 7. Germline CDR1 reads SGHVS; CDR2 reads FQNEAQ. This CDR3 has 16 residues. CDR3 nucleotide sequence: TGTGCCAGCAGCCCTGGACAGGGCCCTAGCACAGATACGCAGTATTTT. As protein: CASSPGQGPSTDTQYF.

The V and J genes are TRBV28 and TRBJ2-4; D is unclear. The length of the CDR3 is 16 residues. CDR1 is MDHEN and CDR2 is SYDVKM in the germline V gene. Between the trimmed V and J ends, which lost 1 base and 1 base, there was a span of 11 bases. CDR3 sequence: CASSLYRPTAKNIQYF. The CDR3 DNA reads TGTGCCAGCAGTTTATACAGACCTACCGCCAAAAACATTCAGTACTTC.

V and J are TRBV5-5 and TRBJ2-7, with TRBD1 as a possible D gene (5 bases). Deletions cut 5 bases from V and 3 bases from J, with 15 bases between. Germline CDR1 SGHKS, CDR2 YYEKEE (reference sequence). This CDR3 region has 14 residues. The CDR3 here is CASSTLGPNYEQYF. The CDR3 DNA is TGTGCCAGCAGTACACTGGGGCCTAACTACGAGCAGTACTTC.

The chain uses TRBV19 and TRBJ2-2, with a weak D call TRBD1 (5 bases). Germline V gene data show CDR1 as LNHDA and CDR2 as SQIVND (reference sequence). Between the trimmed V and J ends, which lost 0 bases and 4 bases, there was a span of 6 bases. CDR3 size: 14 residues. CDR3 nucleotide sequence: TGTGCCAGTAGTATAGACAGGGCCACCGGGGAGCTGTTTTTT. Translating gives CASSIDRATGELFF.

This clone was detected only once. The rearrangement links TRBV5-4 to TRBJ1-2; TRBD1 agrees at 11 bases. From germline, CDR1 is SGHNT and CDR2 YYREEE (reference sequence). Unmatched junction bases numbered 10, after V lost 4 bases and J lost 2 bases. The CDR3 contains 17 residues. CDR3 nucleotides: TGTGCCAGCAGCCCAGGACAGGGGGCAATGAAAAACTATGGCTACACCTTC. Its translation is CASSPGQGAMKNYGYTF. The entire variable domain, with the rest obtained from reference TRBV5-4 and TRBJ1-2, is as follows: ETGVTQSPTHLIKTRGQQVTLRCSSQSGHNTVSWYQQALGQGPQFIFQYYREEENGRGNFPPRFSGLQFPNYSSELNVNALELDDSALYLCASSPGQGAMKNYGYTFGSGTRLTVV.

The CDR3 loop is CATSDSGQGLYSNQPQHF. In nucleotides, the CDR3 is TGTGCCACCAGTGATTCAGGACAGGGTCTCTATAGCAATCAGCCCCAGCATTTT. V gene TRBV24-1 combines with J gene TRBJ1-5, with TRBD1 matching over 8 bases. J lost 0 bases, V lost 2 bases, and 8 bases had no gene match. Germline V gives CDR1 KGHDR, CDR2 SFDVKD. CDR3 length equals 18 residues.

The genes are TRBV18 and TRBJ2-7; TRBD1 aligns across 7 bases. The V gene's germline CDR1 is KGHSH and CDR2 LQKENI. V lost 3 bases and J lost 1; bases outside the gene matches: 6. CDR3 size: 15 residues. The CDR3 region is CASSPRTGWSYEQYF. Written as DNA, the CDR3 is TGTGCCAGCTCACCGAGGACAGGTTGGTCCTACGAGCAGTACTTC.